This T cell receptor (beta chain) emerged from a study of blood T cell repertoires in COVID-19. The overall study: COVID-19 samples from acute and convalescent phases originated in the United States, Italy and Spain. T cells, B-cell-depleted T cells, or PBMCs supplied cDNA or gDNA.

The germline V and J ends were trimmed by 5 bases and 8 bases, with 15 bases remaining between them. The CDR3 is 13 residues long. Authors' data handling: It was from reference gene primer amplification that nucleated cell counts were estimated. Data came from immunoSEQ multiplex PCR; TCRdb stores just in-frame clones and leaves some out. V and J calls and clone size follow that table, whereas D and trimming were derived from the DNA. The sample records around 170,000 clones, 78% being singletons. The J gene is TRBJ1-2, the V gene TRBV12-3 or TRBV12-4; D remains unclear. Sequenced: peripheral blood. The TCR originated in a woman of 80 years or more with acute or convalescent COVID-19. Here the CDR3 DNA reads TGTGCCAGCAGTAGACGGCAGGCGAGCGGCTACACCTTC. Its translation: CASSRRQASGYTF.